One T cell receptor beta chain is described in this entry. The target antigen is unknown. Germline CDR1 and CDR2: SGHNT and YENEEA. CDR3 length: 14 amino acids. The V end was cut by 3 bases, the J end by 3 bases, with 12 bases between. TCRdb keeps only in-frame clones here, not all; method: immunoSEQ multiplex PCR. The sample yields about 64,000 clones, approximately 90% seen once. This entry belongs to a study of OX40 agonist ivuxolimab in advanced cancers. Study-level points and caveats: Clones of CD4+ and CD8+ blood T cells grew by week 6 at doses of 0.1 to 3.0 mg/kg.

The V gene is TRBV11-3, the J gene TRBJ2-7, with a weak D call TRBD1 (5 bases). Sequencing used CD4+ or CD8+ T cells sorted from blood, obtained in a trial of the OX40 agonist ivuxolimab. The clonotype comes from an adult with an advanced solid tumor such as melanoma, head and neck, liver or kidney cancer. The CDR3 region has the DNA TGTGCCAGCAGCTTCTCAGACAGTATCTACGAGCAGTACTTC. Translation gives CASSFSDSIYEQYF.